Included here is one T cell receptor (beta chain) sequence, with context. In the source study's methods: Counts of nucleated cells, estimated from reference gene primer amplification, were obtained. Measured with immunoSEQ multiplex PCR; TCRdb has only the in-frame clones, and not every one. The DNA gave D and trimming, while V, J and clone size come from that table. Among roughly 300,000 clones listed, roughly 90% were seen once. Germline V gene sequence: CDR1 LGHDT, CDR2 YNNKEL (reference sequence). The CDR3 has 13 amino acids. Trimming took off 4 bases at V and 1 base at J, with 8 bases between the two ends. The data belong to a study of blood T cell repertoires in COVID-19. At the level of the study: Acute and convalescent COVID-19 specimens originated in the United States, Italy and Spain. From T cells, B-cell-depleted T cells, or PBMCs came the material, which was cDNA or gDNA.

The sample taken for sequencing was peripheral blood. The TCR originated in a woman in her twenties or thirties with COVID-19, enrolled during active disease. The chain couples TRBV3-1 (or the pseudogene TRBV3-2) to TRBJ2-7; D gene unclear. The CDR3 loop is CASSPDSSYEQYF. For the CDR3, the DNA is TGTGCCAGCAGCCCCGACTCGTCCTACGAGCAGTACTTC.